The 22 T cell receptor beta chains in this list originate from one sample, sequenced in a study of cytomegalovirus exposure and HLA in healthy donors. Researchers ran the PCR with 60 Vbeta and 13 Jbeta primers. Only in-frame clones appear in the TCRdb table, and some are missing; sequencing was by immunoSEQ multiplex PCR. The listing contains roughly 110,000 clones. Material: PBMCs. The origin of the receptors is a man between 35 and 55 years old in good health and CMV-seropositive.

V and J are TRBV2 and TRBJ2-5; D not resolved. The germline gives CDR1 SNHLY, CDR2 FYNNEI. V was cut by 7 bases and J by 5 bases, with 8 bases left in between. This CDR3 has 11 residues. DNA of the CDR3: TGTGCCAGCACCATGGCCGAGACCCAGTACTTC. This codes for CASTMAETQYF.

For the CDR3, the DNA is TGTGCCAGCAGTTTTTGGCAGGGGATGGGGTCTAGCACAGATACGCAGTATTTT. Protein sequence: CASSFWQGMGSSTDTQYF. This chain joins TRBV27 and TRBJ2-3, with D tentatively TRBD1 (6 bases). This CDR3 region has 18 residues. Germline CDR1 reads MNHEY; CDR2 reads SMNVEV (reference sequence). V lost 3 bases and J lost 0, with 19 bases in between.

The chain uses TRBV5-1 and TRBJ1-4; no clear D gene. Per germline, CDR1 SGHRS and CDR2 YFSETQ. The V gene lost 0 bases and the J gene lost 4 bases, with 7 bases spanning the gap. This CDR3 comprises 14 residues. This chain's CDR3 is CASSLGHSNEKLFF. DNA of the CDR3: TGCGCCAGCAGCTTGGGACACAGTAATGAAAAACTGTTTTTT.

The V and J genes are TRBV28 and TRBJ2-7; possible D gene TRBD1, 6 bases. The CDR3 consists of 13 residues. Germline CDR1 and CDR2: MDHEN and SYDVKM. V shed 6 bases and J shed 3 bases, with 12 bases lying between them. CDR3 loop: CASRRTAHYEQYF. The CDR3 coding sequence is TGTGCCAGCAGGAGGACAGCCCACTACGAGCAGTACTTC.

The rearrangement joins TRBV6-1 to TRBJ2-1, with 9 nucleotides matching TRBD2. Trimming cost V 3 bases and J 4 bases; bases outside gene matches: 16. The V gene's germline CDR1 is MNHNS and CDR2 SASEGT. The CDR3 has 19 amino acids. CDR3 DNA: TGTGCCAGCAGTGAGAGTTGGTCGAGCGGGAGGACTTTATACAATGAGCAGTTCTTC. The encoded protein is CASSESWSSGRTLYNEQFF.

CDR3 loop: CASSLIAGAVGELFF. CDR3 DNA sequence: TGTGCCAGCAGCTTAATAGCGGGAGCCGTCGGGGAGCTGTTTTTT. The chain uses TRBV7-3 and TRBJ2-2, with 9 bases identical to TRBD2. V shed 1 base and J 7 bases; nucleotides not matched to a gene: 4. CDR3 size: 15 residues. CDR1 and CDR2 (germline): SGHTA, FQGTGA.

The chain's CDR3 is CATSRGAVNQPQHF. For the CDR3, the DNA is TGTGCCACCAGCAGAGGGGCAGTCAATCAGCCCCAGCATTTT. The genes are TRBV15 and TRBJ1-5; D uncertain. This CDR3 spans 14 amino acids. Trimming removed 1 base from V and 3 bases from J, with 7 bases in between. Germline loops: CDR1 LNHNV, CDR2 YYDKDF (reference sequence).

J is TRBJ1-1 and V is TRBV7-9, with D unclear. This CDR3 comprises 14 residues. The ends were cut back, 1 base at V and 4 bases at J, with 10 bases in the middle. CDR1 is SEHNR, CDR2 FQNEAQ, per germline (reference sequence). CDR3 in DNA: TGTGCCAGCAGCTTAGTCCCCCCGGGCACTGAAGCTTTCTTT. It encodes CASSLVPPGTEAFF.

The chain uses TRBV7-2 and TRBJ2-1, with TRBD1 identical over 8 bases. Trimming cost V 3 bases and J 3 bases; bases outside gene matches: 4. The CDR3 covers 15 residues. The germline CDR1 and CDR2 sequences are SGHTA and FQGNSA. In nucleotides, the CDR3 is TGTGCCAGCAGCTTTGGACAGGGACGCTACAATGAGCAGTTCTTC. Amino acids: CASSFGQGRYNEQFF. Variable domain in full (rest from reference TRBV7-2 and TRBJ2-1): GAGVSQSPSNKVTEKGKDVELRCDPISGHTALYWYRQSLGQGLEFLIYFQGNSAPDKSGLPSDRFSAERTGGSVSTLTIQRTQQEDSAVYLCASSFGQGRYNEQFFGPGTRLTVL.

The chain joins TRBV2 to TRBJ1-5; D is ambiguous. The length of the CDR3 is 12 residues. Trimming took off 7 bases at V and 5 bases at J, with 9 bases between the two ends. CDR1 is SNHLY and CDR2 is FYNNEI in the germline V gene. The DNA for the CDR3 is TGTGCCAGCACTCCGGGGTATCAGCCCCAGCATTTT. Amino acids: CASTPGYQPQHF.

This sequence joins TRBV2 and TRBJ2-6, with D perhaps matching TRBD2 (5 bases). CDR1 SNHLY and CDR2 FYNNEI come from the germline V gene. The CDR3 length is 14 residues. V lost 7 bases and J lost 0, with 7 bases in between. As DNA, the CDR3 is TGTGCCAGCACTCGGGGCTCTGGGGCCAACGTCCTGACTTTC. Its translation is CASTRGSGANVLTF.

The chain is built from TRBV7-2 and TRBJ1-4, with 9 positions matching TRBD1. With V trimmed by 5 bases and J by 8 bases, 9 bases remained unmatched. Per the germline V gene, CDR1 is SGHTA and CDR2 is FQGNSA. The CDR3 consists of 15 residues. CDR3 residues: CASSPTGGSWEKLFF. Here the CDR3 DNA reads TGTGCCAGCAGCCCTACAGGGGGCTCTTGGGAAAAACTGTTTTTT.

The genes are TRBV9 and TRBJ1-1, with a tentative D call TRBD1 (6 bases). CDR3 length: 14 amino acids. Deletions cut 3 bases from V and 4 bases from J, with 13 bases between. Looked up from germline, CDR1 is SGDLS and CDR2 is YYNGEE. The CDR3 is CASSGQRGGTEAFF. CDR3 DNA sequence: TGTGCCAGCAGCGGGCAACGAGGGGGCACTGAAGCTTTCTTT.

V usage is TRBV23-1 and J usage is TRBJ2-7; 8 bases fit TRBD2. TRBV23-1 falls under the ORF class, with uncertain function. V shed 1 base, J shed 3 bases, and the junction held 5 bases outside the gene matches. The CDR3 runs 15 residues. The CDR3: CASSQFSSGSYEQYF. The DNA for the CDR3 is TGCGCCAGCAGTCAATTCTCCAGCGGGAGCTACGAGCAGTACTTC.

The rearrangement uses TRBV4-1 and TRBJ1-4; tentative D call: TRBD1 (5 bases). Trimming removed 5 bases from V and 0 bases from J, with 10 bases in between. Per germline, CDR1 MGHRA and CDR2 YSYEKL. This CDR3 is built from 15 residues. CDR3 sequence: CASSYQGATNEKLFF. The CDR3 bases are TGCGCCAGCAGCTACCAGGGTGCAACTAATGAAAAACTGTTTTTT.

The CDR3 reads CASSLVLRDNEQFF. As DNA, the CDR3 is TGTGCCAGCAGCTTAGTACTTAGAGACAATGAGCAGTTCTTC. This chain joins TRBV7-9 and TRBJ2-1; D is unclear. The CDR3 loop spans 14 amino acids. Germline values: CDR1 SEHNR, CDR2 FQNEAQ (reference sequence). V shed 1 base and J shed 5 bases, with 9 bases lying between them.

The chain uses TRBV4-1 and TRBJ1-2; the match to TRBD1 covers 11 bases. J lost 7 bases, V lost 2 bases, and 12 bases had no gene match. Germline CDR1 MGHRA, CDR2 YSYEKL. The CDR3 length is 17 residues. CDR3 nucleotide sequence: TGCGCCAGCAGCCAATTTGCAAGGACAGGGGGCGTGGGTGGCTACACCTTC. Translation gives CASSQFARTGGVGGYTF.

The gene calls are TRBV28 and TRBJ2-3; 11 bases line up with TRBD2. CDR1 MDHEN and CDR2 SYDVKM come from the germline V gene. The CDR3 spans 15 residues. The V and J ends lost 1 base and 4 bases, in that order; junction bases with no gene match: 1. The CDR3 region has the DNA TGTGCCAGCAGTTTATTACTAGCGGGAGCAGATACGCAGTATTTT. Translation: CASSLLLAGADTQYF.

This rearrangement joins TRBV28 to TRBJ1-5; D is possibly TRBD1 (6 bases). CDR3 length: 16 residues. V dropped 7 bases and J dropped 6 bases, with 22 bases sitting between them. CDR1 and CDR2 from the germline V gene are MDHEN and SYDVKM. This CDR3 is CASNGRGPGGGQPQHF. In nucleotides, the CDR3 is TGTGCCAGCAACGGTCGCGGTCCGGGGGGCGGTCAGCCCCAGCATTTT.

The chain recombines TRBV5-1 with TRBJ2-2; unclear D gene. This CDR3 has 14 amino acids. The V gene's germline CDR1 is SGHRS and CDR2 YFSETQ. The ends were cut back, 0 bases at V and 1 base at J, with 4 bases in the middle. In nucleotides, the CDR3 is TGCGCCAGCAGCTTGGCGGGGAACACCGGGGAGCTGTTTTTT. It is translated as CASSLAGNTGELFF.

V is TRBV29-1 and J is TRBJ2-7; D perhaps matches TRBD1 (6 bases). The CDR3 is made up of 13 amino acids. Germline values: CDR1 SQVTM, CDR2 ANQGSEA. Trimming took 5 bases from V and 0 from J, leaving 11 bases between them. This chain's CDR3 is CSVQYRDSYEQYF. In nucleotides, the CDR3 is TGCAGCGTTCAATACAGGGACTCCTACGAGCAGTACTTC.

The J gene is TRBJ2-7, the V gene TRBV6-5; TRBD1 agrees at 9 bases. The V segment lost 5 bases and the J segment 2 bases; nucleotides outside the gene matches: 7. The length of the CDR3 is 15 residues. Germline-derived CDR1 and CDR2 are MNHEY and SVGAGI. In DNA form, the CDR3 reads TGTGCCAGCAGTCGCTCCGGGACAGGGACCTACGAGCAGTACTTC. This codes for CASSRSGTGTYEQYF.